One and the same sample provided the 3 T cell receptor beta chains below, sequenced in a study of patients and donors after allogeneic stem cell transplantation (dated by TCRdb to about 2020). The library was made by RT-PCR. For sequencing, a NextSeq 550 was employed. The public sequencing data were trimmed at Q25 with fastp and processed into clonotypes with MiXCR by TCRdb, which kept only in-frame beta chains. A single entry per CDR3 protein holds the most common genes and DNA from its merged rows. In this sample the table shows around 200,000 distinct CDR3 sequences, 35% to 45% of which occur a single time. The biggest ten clones account for 9.5% to 13% of the sample. The sample consisted of blood, either unsorted or a sorted T cell fraction (not recorded which). The origin of the receptors is a human donor who was either an allogeneic HSCT recipient or a stem cell or donor lymphocyte infusion donor (not recorded which). It is not recorded whose cells these are; they may come from a transplant donor.

This chain links TRBV24-1 with TRBJ1-4; TRBD1 is a possible D gene (6 bases). Trimming cost V 6 bases and J 0 bases, with 10 bases left between them. The CDR3 contains 15 residues. Germline lookup yields CDR1 KGHDR and CDR2 SFDVKD. The DNA for the CDR3 is TGTGCCACCAGTAGAGGACAGACAACTAATGAAAAACTGTTTTTT. As protein: CATSRGQTTNEKLFF.

The J gene is TRBJ1-1, the V gene TRBV10-3; a weak D match, TRBD1 (5 bases). CDR1 and CDR2 from the germline V gene are ENHRY and SYGVKD. Trimming stripped 4 bases from V and 5 bases from J, with 14 bases between. The CDR3 is made up of 14 amino acids. CDR3 residues: CAISGGGSRTEAFF. The CDR3 DNA reads TGTGCCATCAGTGGCGGGGGAAGTCGGACTGAAGCTTTCTTT.

The V gene is TRBV7-8, the J gene TRBJ2-2, with D perhaps matching TRBD1 or TRBD2 (5 bases each). Germline V gene data show CDR1 as SGHVS and CDR2 as FQNEAQ. The CDR3 is 12 amino acids. V was shortened by 8 bases and J by 5 bases, with 9 bases between the two germline ends. In DNA, the CDR3 is TGTGCCAGCTGGGGACCTACCGGGGAGCTGTTTTTT. It codes for CASWGPTGELFF.